The rows below give T cell receptor beta chains drawn from one sample of a study of blood T cell repertoires in COVID-19. Assay used: immunoSEQ multiplex PCR; TCRdb lists only in-frame clones, some missing. The data show 180,000 or so clones, with 78% seen just once and under 3.5% held by the top ten. The sequenced material came from peripheral blood. These receptors came from a woman at least 80 years old with active or convalescent COVID-19. Both conserved end residues are part of each CDR3.

v_gene	j_gene	CDR3aa
TRBV5-1	TRBJ2-7	CASSQDSRHYEQYF
TRBV10-3	TRBJ1-3	CASRDRAGNTIYF
TRBV11-2	TRBJ1-1	CASSLGAEAFF
TRBV20-1	TRBJ1-2	CSVTGGDGYTF
TRBV5-1	TRBJ2-3	CASSNGLAGITDTQYF
TRBV18	TRBJ1-6	CASSETGEDSPLHF
TRBV20-1	TRBJ1-2	CSASMSDYGYTF
TRBV3-1/TRBV3-2	TRBJ2-7	CASSQALAGGRRYEQYF
TRBV10-3	TRBJ1-1	CAISAGLNTEAFF
TRBV6-5	TRBJ1-3	CASADRGLFGNTIYF
TRBV4-2	TRBJ2-7	CASSHKGDRGGEQYF
TRBV6-6	TRBJ1-4	CASSATGQPNEKLFF
TRBV6-5	TRBJ1-2	CASSSSDPGDYGYTF
TRBV9	TRBJ2-7	CASSVERGFAYEQYF
TRBV14	TRBJ2-1	CASSQGGLLIDEQFF
TRBV5-4	TRBJ1-2	CASSLDPSAANYGYTF
TRBV18	TRBJ2-2	CASSALTDGELFF
TRBV1	TRBJ2-5	CTSSPGTVKETQYF
TRBV3-1/TRBV3-2	TRBJ2-1	CASSIGRGGSLYNEQFF
TRBV3-1/TRBV3-2	TRBJ2-7	CASSLGAAGGLSEQYF
TRBV7-2	TRBJ2-1	CASSFGQGGSEQFF
TRBV5-1	TRBJ1-1	CASRLRMFARGDPNTEAFF
TRBV28	TRBJ1-3	CASSPRFMISGNTIYF
TRBV4-1	TRBJ1-1	CASSPGQALNTEAFF
TRBV6-4	TRBJ1-2	CASSAGRSAGYGYTF
TRBV11-2	TRBJ2-7	CASSLLGGGVVQYF
TRBV4-2	TRBJ2-2	CASSQDFRTDQTGELFF
TRBV9	TRBJ2-2	CASSARQGGTGELFF
TRBV7-9	TRBJ2-7	CASSFAGGDEQYF
TRBV2	TRBJ2-3	CASSVLAGGTDTQYF
TRBV7-2	TRBJ2-5	CASSWEIQETQYF
TRBV4-3	TRBJ2-6	CASSHAGQVSSGANVLTF
TRBV7-2	TRBJ1-2	CASSPDLGRGRYGYTF
TRBV9	TRBJ2-7	CASSSTGSSYEQYF
TRBV6-1	TRBJ1-1	CASSEGFSGNTEAFF
TRBV5-1	TRBJ1-2	CASSLGQGAPNYGYTF
TRBV27	TRBJ2-6	CASSSGDRAGSGANVLTF
TRBV27	TRBJ1-2	CASRKTSNYGYTF
TRBV28	TRBJ1-5	CASSRQGGNQPQHF
TRBV28	TRBJ2-2	CASSRYGGGSGTGELFF
TRBV14	TRBJ2-4	CASSQEAWAKNIQYF
TRBV28	TRBJ1-5	CASSLLGQRDQPQHF
TRBV7-9	TRBJ1-5	CASSLAGQGLEPQHF
TRBV11-2	TRBJ1-2	CASSFQDYGYTF
TRBV18	TRBJ1-1	CASSPREGTTEAFF
TRBV11-2	TRBJ2-7	CASRGLGTYEQYF
TRBV18	TRBJ1-3	CASSDGQGSGNTIYF
TRBV19	TRBJ1-5	CASSWDRGSHQPQHF
TRBV5-1	TRBJ2-3	CASSLPTRGYGTDTQYF
TRBV7-2	TRBJ1-5	CASSLLRDQPQHF
TRBV28	TRBJ2-1	CASSLDRGGNEQFF
TRBV2	TRBJ2-1	CASILEGGPYNEQFF